The next 18 T cell receptor beta chains were all read from a single sample in a study of blood T cell repertoires in COVID-19 (dated by TCRdb to 2018 to 2020). The method was the immunoSEQ multiplex PCR assay. The immuneACCESS repertoire file appears here via TCRdb, limited to in-frame rearrangements. These files lack a portion of the clones; in checked studies, under half of the deficit traces to unresolved V genes, and the cause of the others is not known. Counted in this sample were a few hundred thousand clones; 80% to 90% of them appeared once. The ten largest clones take up around 3% of the sample. Material: peripheral blood. The receptors originated from a woman in her 30s with COVID-19, enrolled during active disease.

The chain joins TRBV27 to TRBJ2-3; 7 bases map to TRBD2. CDR3 length: 14 amino acids. J was trimmed by 6 bases and V by 5 bases; bases with no gene match: 8. Germline V gives CDR1 MNHEY, CDR2 SMNVEV (reference sequence). Written as DNA, the CDR3 is TGTGCCAGCAGTCTCGCAGGGAGGGCGGATACGCAGTATTTT. This gives the protein CASSLAGRADTQYF.

The rearrangement links TRBV5-1 to TRBJ1-1, with 7 bases fitting TRBD1. The CDR3 runs 13 residues. CDR1 and CDR2 (germline): SGHRS, YFSETQ. After removal of 4 bases from V and 6 bases from J, the junction contained 6 bases not matched to a gene. CDR3: CASSVGQLPEAFF. In DNA form, the CDR3 reads TGCGCCAGCAGCGTGGGACAGCTCCCTGAAGCTTTCTTT. Drawing the rest from reference TRBV5-1 and TRBJ1-1, the complete variable domain is KAGVTQTPRYLIKTRGQQVTLSCSPISGHRSVSWYQQTPGQGLQFLFEYFSETQRNKGNFPGRFSGRQFSNSRSEMNVSTLELGDSALYLCASSVGQLPEAFFGQGTRLTVV.

V gene TRBV13 combines with J gene TRBJ1-2; 10 nucleotides line up with TRBD1. CDR1 and CDR2 (germline): PRHDT, FYEKMQ (reference sequence). The J segment lost 2 bases and the V segment lost 1 base, leaving 1 base of the junction unmatched. The CDR3 extends over 15 amino acids. The CDR3 DNA follows: TGTGCCAGCAGCTTAGAGACAGGGGGCAACTATGGCTACACCTTC. Amino acid sequence: CASSLETGGNYGYTF. The entire variable domain, with the rest obtained from reference TRBV13 and TRBJ1-2, is as follows: AAGVIQSPRHLIKEKRETATLKCYPIPRHDTVYWYQQGPGQDPQFLISFYEKMQSDKGSIPDRFSAQQFSDYHSELNMSSLELGDSALYFCASSLETGGNYGYTFGSGTRLTVV.

This clone was counted a single time. This chain links TRBV10-1 with TRBJ2-3; D gene uncertain. Germline assignment: CDR1 WNHNN and CDR2 SYGVQD (reference sequence). V was clipped by 0 bases and J by 4 bases, with 8 bases between them. This CDR3 is built from 14 residues. DNA for the CDR3: TGCGCCAGCAGTGAGTCGGGCGTCCCAGATACGCAGTATTTT. Protein sequence: CASSESGVPDTQYF.

The table lists this clone with a count of one. The V and J genes are TRBV9 and TRBJ1-6; unclear D gene. The CDR3 length is 14 residues. The germline gives CDR1 SGDLS, CDR2 YYNGEE. The V end lost 4 bases, the J end lost 7 bases, and 12 bases lay between the germline ends. CDR3 sequence (DNA): TGTGCCAGCAGCCTCGGCGGAAGCAATTCACCCCTCCACTTT. Protein product: CASSLGGSNSPLHF.

This sequence joins TRBV11-2 and TRBJ2-7; 9 nucleotides align to TRBD2. The CDR3 covers 14 residues. Per germline, CDR1 SGHAT and CDR2 FQNNGV. The V and J ends lost 5 bases and 4 bases, in that order; junction bases with no gene match: 6. CDR3 in DNA: TGTGCCAGCAGCCCGAGCGGGGGGAGGTACGAGCAGTACGTC. This codes for CASSPSGGRYEQYV.

J is TRBJ1-2 and V is TRBV7-2; 9 bases fit TRBD1. V gave up 5 bases and J gave up 8 bases; unmatched junction bases: 6. Germline loops: CDR1 SGHTA, CDR2 FQGNSA. The CDR3 contains 13 residues. Here the CDR3 reads CASSPRQGGGYTF. The CDR3 nucleotides read TGTGCCAGCAGCCCTCGACAGGGGGGCGGCTACACCTTC.

The rearrangement uses TRBV6-5 and TRBJ2-7; TRBD2 is a possible D gene (5 bases). V lost 0 bases and J lost 12, with 9 bases in between. Germline V gene lookup returns CDR1 MNHEY and CDR2 SVGAGI. This CDR3 contains 11 residues. The CDR3 here is CASSYSGVPYF. DNA of the CDR3: TGTGCCAGCAGTTACTCCGGGGTACCGTACTTC.

The CDR3 DNA sequence: TGCAGCGTTGAAGAGGGGGGGAGCAATCAGCCCCAGCATTTT. It yields the protein CSVEEGGSNQPQHF. The V and J genes are TRBV29-1 and TRBJ1-5; perhaps TRBD1 as D (5 bases). Trimming left V 0 bases short and J 1 base short, with 7 bases between. The CDR3 loop spans 14 amino acids. Per germline, CDR1 SQVTM and CDR2 ANQGSEA.

This chain links TRBV2 with TRBJ2-1; 8 bases agree with TRBD2. J gave up 8 bases and V 4 bases, and 7 bases lay outside the gene matches. From germline, CDR1 is SNHLY and CDR2 FYNNEI. The CDR3 consists of 14 residues. The CDR3 DNA is TGTGCCAGCAGTGCTGAGCGGGAGACCCATGAGCAGTTCTTC. Translation: CASSAERETHEQFF.

The V and J genes are TRBV2 and TRBJ1-2; 12 bases agree with TRBD1. The ends lost 1 base at V and 2 bases at J; junction bases unmatched: 5. The CDR3 length is 17 residues. Germline assignment: CDR1 SNHLY and CDR2 FYNNEI. CDR3 protein: CASSEDQGQGANYGYTF. CDR3 nucleotide sequence: TGTGCCAGCAGTGAAGATCAGGGACAGGGGGCGAACTATGGCTACACCTTC.

The rearrangement uses TRBV28 and TRBJ1-4; 7 nucleotides match TRBD1. The CDR3 is 12 residues long. Unmatched junction bases numbered 3, after V lost 8 bases and J lost 6 bases. Germline V gene lookup returns CDR1 MDHEN and CDR2 SYDVKM. The CDR3 DNA follows: TGTGCCAGCCAACAGGGGTATGAAAAACTGTTTTTT. It yields the protein CASQQGYEKLFF.

The sample holds one count of this clone. V usage is TRBV5-1 and J usage is TRBJ2-1; 8 bases agree with TRBD2. Unmatched junction bases numbered 11, after V lost 5 bases and J lost 7 bases. The length of the CDR3 is 15 residues. In germline, CDR1 is SGHRS, CDR2 YFSETQ. CDR3 DNA: TGCGCCAGCAGGGATGAGACTAGCGCCACTAATGAGCAGTTCTTC. This sequence encodes CASRDETSATNEQFF.

The J gene is TRBJ2-3, the V gene TRBV19; TRBD2 agrees at 10 bases. This CDR3 has 16 residues. Looked up from germline, CDR1 is LNHDA and CDR2 is SQIVND (reference sequence). With 6 bases clipped from V and 9 bases from J, the junction kept 15 bases outside the gene matches. The CDR3 DNA reads as TGTGCCAGTAGGGACAGGGCGGCTAGCGGGGGTATAACGCAGTATTTT. Amino acid sequence: CASRDRAASGGITQYF. The entire variable domain, with the rest obtained from reference TRBV19 and TRBJ2-3, is as follows: DGGITQSPKYLFRKEGQNVTLSCEQNLNHDAMYWYRQDPGQGLRLIYYSQIVNDFQKGDIAEGYSVSREKKESFPLTVTSAQKNPTAFYLCASRDRAASGGITQYFGPGTRLTVL.

V gene TRBV10-3 combines with J gene TRBJ2-3; 12 bases align to TRBD2. Germline loops: CDR1 ENHRY, CDR2 SYGVKD. This CDR3 is built from 16 residues. V was clipped by 4 bases and J by 7 bases; unmatched bases: 9. CDR3 nucleotides: TGTGCCATCAGTGCGGGGCTAGCGGGAGGGCCATATACGCAGTATTTT. It specifies CAISAGLAGGPYTQYF.

This chain links TRBV7-9 with TRBJ1-5; no definite D call. The CDR3 sequence is 15 residues long. Germline V gene data show CDR1 as SEHNR and CDR2 as FQNEAQ (reference sequence). Trimming left V 5 bases short and J 4 bases short, with 15 bases between. The CDR3 DNA reads as TGTGCCAGCAGCCCAGACGGCGGAACTAATCAGCCCCAGCATTTT. Its translation: CASSPDGGTNQPQHF.

The gene calls are TRBV4-1 and TRBJ2-7; a possible D gene is TRBD2 (6 bases). CDR1 is MGHRA, CDR2 YSYEKL, per germline. This CDR3 is 16 amino acids long. With 0 bases removed from V and 12 bases from J, the gap between germline ends came to 24 bases. The CDR3 DNA reads as TGCGCCAGCAGCCAAGATGGTCGGCCAGGGAGGAAGGTCTCGTACTTC. Its translation: CASSQDGRPGRKVSYF.

The V call is TRBV5-1, the J call TRBJ1-2; 12 bases align to TRBD1. V was clipped by 1 base and J by 8 bases; unmatched bases: 9. From germline, CDR1 is SGHRS and CDR2 YFSETQ. CDR3 length: 16 amino acids. The CDR3 DNA follows: TGCGCCAGCAGCTTGTCGGGACAGGGGGCCAAGTCCGGCTACACCTTC. Protein product: CASSLSGQGAKSGYTF.